Sequencing of this T cell receptor beta chain was carried out in a study of beta chain features in type 1 diabetes. A note on this clone: Its antigen is as yet unknown.

Sequencing targeted expressed TCRB transcripts, as all isolated RNA had been reverse transcribed. This table comes from immunoSEQ multiplex PCR, and its TCRdb copy is limited to in-frame clones, with some not included. Of about 450,000 clones in the sample, over 9.5% were seen once. Every single donor gave one heparinised blood draw, and these averaged about 120 mL. Sorting with CD45RO/CCR7/CD25/CD127/CD95/CD27 yielded naive, central memory, regulatory and stem-like memory CD4+ cells. Study-wide results and limits: The cDNA sequencing approach could over-represent high-TCR-expressing cells.

Germline values: CDR1 SGHVS, CDR2 FNYEAQ. The ends lost 3 bases at V and 2 bases at J; junction bases unmatched: 10. This CDR3 is 16 amino acids long. This sequence was found in a woman aged 18 to 35 in good health. The chain employs TRBV7-6 and TRBJ2-7, with 7 positions matching TRBD2. Sequenced input: naive CD4+ T cells from blood. The CDR3 region has the DNA TGTGCCAGCAGCTTGGTTCCTAGCGGAACCACCTACGAGCAGTACTTC. It encodes CASSLVPSGTTYEQYF.